These 8 T cell receptor beta chains were sequenced from one sample in a study of graft-versus-host responses after intestinal transplantation. For these receptors, no antigen is known. Sequencing was performed with immunoSEQ multiplex PCR; in TCRdb, only in-frame clones are kept and a portion is missing. The sample carries about 97,000 clones, around 92% recorded once. Sequences were derived from unstimulated CD4+ T cells sorted from spleen or lymph node cells, sampled before transplant. Receptor source: a human donor who was the organ donor for an intestinal transplant.

The gene calls are TRBV11-3 and TRBJ2-1; D is possibly TRBD1 (5 bases). Germline V gene sequence: CDR1 SGHNT, CDR2 YENEEA. V lost 4 bases and J lost 8, with 12 bases in between. This CDR3 region has 13 residues. The CDR3: CASSSSGFDEQFF. DNA of the CDR3: TGTGCCAGCAGCTCTTCAGGGTTTGATGAGCAGTTCTTC.

The chain has TRBV9 and TRBJ2-3; 9 nucleotides line up with TRBD2. The CDR3 runs 14 residues. With 8 bases clipped from V and 2 bases from J, the junction kept 6 bases outside the gene matches. CDR1 and CDR2 (germline): SGDLS, YYNGEE. CDR3 loop: CAREGLALTDTQYF. CDR3 nucleotides: TGTGCCAGGGAGGGACTAGCTCTCACAGATACGCAGTATTTT.

The chain carries TRBV4-1 and TRBJ2-3; 11 bases map to TRBD2. Germline V gives CDR1 MGHRA, CDR2 YSYEKL. V lost 3 bases to trimming and J lost 0 bases; unmatched junction nucleotides: 11. CDR3 size: 19 residues. The DNA of the CDR3 is TGCGCCAGCAGCCAGGAAGCTAGCGGGGGGCCGACTAGCACAGATACGCAGTATTTT. Residues: CASSQEASGGPTSTDTQYF.

The chain joins TRBV7-2 to TRBJ2-5, with TRBD1 matching over 9 bases. V lost 5 bases to trimming and J lost 5 bases; unmatched junction nucleotides: 12. The germline gives CDR1 SGHTA, CDR2 FQGNSA. CDR3 size: 16 residues. The CDR3 loop reads CASSLTGTGRGETQYF. Here the CDR3 DNA reads TGTGCCAGCAGCCTCACCGGGACAGGGAGAGGGGAGACCCAGTACTTC.

The count of this clone is one. The V call is TRBV5-8, the J call TRBJ2-5; a possible D gene is TRBD2 (6 bases). The V gene lost 1 base and the J gene lost 5 bases, with 12 bases spanning the gap. The CDR3 spans 14 residues. CDR1 is SGHTS and CDR2 is YDEGEE in the germline V gene. CDR3 nucleotides: TGTGCCAGCAGCTTGCGCGGGGCGTGGGAGACCCAGTACTTC. Translation gives CASSLRGAWETQYF.

This rearrangement joins TRBV19 to TRBJ1-1; D possibly corresponds to TRBD1 (6 bases). With 2 bases removed from V and 0 bases from J, the gap between germline ends came to 10 bases. The CDR3 spans 15 residues. Per germline, CDR1 LNHDA and CDR2 SQIVND (reference sequence). The CDR3 DNA sequence: TGTGCCAGTAGTATACAGGGGACATTGAACACTGAAGCTTTCTTT. Its protein product is CASSIQGTLNTEAFF.

A single count supports this clone. The rearrangement joins TRBV4-3 to TRBJ2-3, with D possibly being TRBD2 (6 bases). The CDR3 spans 14 residues. V lost 2 bases and J 5 bases, leaving 11 bases between the germline ends. CDR1 is LGHNA and CDR2 is YSLEER in the germline V gene. The CDR3 DNA follows: TGCGCCAGCAGCCAAACGGGGGTATTAGATACGCAGTATTTT. Translated: CASSQTGVLDTQYF.

CDR3 coding DNA: TGTGCCAGCAGTTTTCGTACACCCTCCTACGAGCAGTACTTC. Translating gives CASSFRTPSYEQYF. The chain links TRBV27 to TRBJ2-7; D ambiguous. The V and J ends lost 3 bases and 0 bases respectively, with 9 bases between them. The CDR3 has 14 residues. The germline V gene encodes CDR1 MNHEY and CDR2 SMNVEV (reference sequence).